This TCR beta chain stems from a study of Ad26.COV2.S vaccination and SARS-CoV-2 variants. Study details: Participants got Ad26.COV2.S intramuscularly, once or twice 56 days apart. General study findings and limits: Analyses of TCR breadth and depth may have underestimated total T cell responses. Among vaccine recipients, spike-specific TCR breadth exceeded that of placebo recipients.

Points on this clone: Its matching antigen is unknown.

Treatment of the sample: over 15 received Ad26.COV2.S at low or high dose, single or two shots; 5 received placebo; per-sample allocation not given. The samples date from day 63 after the first vaccine or placebo injection. Ad26 vector vaccine expressed Wuhan-strain SARS-CoV-2 spike. Using immunoSEQ multiplex PCR, the repertoire was profiled, and TCRdb retains in-frame clones only, with some absent. The table includes 350,000 to 500,000 clones, around 90% detected once. Germline CDR1 KGHSH, CDR2 LQKENI. The length of the CDR3 is 15 residues. J gave up 7 bases and V 2 bases, and 5 bases lay outside the gene matches.

The material was peripheral blood, obtained in a trial of Ad26.COV2.S vaccine versus placebo. This TCR derives from a person between 18 and 65 years old who received the Ad26.COV2.S COVID-19 vaccine or a placebo. This chain uses TRBV18 with TRBJ2-1; TRBD2 matches at 10 bases. The CDR3 loop is CASSPASGRRNEQFF. Written as DNA, the CDR3 is TGTGCCAGCTCACCAGCTAGCGGGAGAAGGAATGAGCAGTTCTTC.